This T cell receptor beta chain was documented in a study of identical twins. No donor was unhealthy or non-Caucasian. The study, taken as a whole, reports: Invariant populations such as MAIT and iNKT cells could partly muddle zero-insertion analyses.

As concerns this clonotype: Its antigen is not identified.

Germline V lookup: CDR1 MNHEY, CDR2 SVGEGT. Trimming pared 6 bases from V and 3 bases from J, leaving 12 bases between. This CDR3 is 13 amino acids long. MiXCR, run by TCRdb on the 5' RACE reads, gives a single entry per CDR3 protein. This repertoire shows about 480,000 distinct CDR3 sequences, approximately 14% found once; its top ten account for approximately 0.52%. This sample was shared with a second study, whose subject was yellow fever vaccine responses in identical twins. This second study says: Reportedly, twins' vaccine T cell responses looked partly convergent and partly personalized.

Sequencing was carried out using CD4+ T cells sorted from blood. This chain uses TRBV6-2 or TRBV6-3 with TRBJ2-7, with D unclear. This clonotype was obtained from a young woman in good health. The CDR3 coding sequence is TGTGCCAGCAGCGGTAGTCTGAACTACGAGCAGTACTTC. Translating it yields CASSGSLNYEQYF.